Below, 6 T cell receptor beta chains from the same sample are listed, as sequenced in a study of T cells in localized non-small cell lung cancer. Using immunoSEQ multiplex PCR, the repertoire was profiled, and TCRdb retains in-frame clones only, with some absent. The sample carries around 96,000 clones, roughly 93% recorded once. The sequencing here drew on PBMCs, taken before any cancer treatment. These TCRs come from a woman aged 40 to 75 with stage II squamous cell lung carcinoma.

This chain joins TRBV29-1 and TRBJ1-3, with D unresolved. In germline, CDR1 is SQVTM, CDR2 ANQGSEA. Trimming took off 4 bases at V and 3 bases at J, with 4 bases between the two ends. The CDR3 has 11 amino acids. CDR3 in amino acids: CSVGSGNTIYF. The DNA of the CDR3 is TGCAGCGTTGGGAGTGGAAACACCATATATTTT.

A single count supports this clone. The chain links TRBV5-1 to TRBJ2-2; tentative D call: TRBD1 (5 bases). Trimming took off 4 bases at V and 3 bases at J, with 13 bases between the two ends. The CDR3 extends over 15 amino acids. CDR1 SGHRS and CDR2 YFSETQ come from the germline V gene. This CDR3 is CASSEVQGDTGELFF. The DNA for the CDR3 is TGCGCCAGCAGCGAAGTTCAGGGTGACACCGGGGAGCTGTTTTTT. The entire variable domain, with the rest obtained from reference TRBV5-1 and TRBJ2-2, is as follows: KAGVTQTPRYLIKTRGQQVTLSCSPISGHRSVSWYQQTPGQGLQFLFEYFSETQRNKGNFPGRFSGRQFSNSRSEMNVSTLELGDSALYLCASSEVQGDTGELFFGEGSRLTVL.

The CDR3 region has the DNA TGTGCCAGCAGCTTCCCCGGGGGTGGCTACACCTTC. It is translated as CASSFPGGGYTF. The chain couples TRBV5-4 to TRBJ1-2; the D gene is possibly TRBD1 (5 bases). This CDR3 is 12 amino acids long. V was clipped by 2 bases and J by 7 bases, with 9 bases between them. Germline V gene sequence: CDR1 SGHNT, CDR2 YYREEE (reference sequence).

The rearrangement joins TRBV18 to TRBJ2-2; D perhaps matches TRBD1 (6 bases). This CDR3 has 17 residues. Trimming left V 0 bases short and J 1 base short, with 12 bases between. The germline CDR1 and CDR2 sequences are KGHSH and LQKENI. CDR3 sequence (DNA): TGTGCCAGCTCACCACCGAAAGGGGGTCAGAACACCGGGGAGCTGTTTTTT. It yields the protein CASSPPKGGQNTGELFF.

V is TRBV6-1 and J is TRBJ2-7, with D perhaps TRBD1 (6 bases). Germline CDR1 and CDR2: MNHNS and SASEGT. V was pared by 4 bases and J by 2 bases, with 27 bases between. The CDR3 runs 19 residues. CDR3 bases: TGTGCCAGCAGTGCCTTGATGGTTGTGGGGACACGTTTCGCCTACGAGCAGTACTTC. It translates to CASSALMVVGTRFAYEQYF.

The rearrangement links TRBV28 to TRBJ1-2; D unclear. The CDR3 extends over 14 amino acids. The V and J ends lost 3 bases and 2 bases respectively, with 10 bases between them. Germline assignment: CDR1 MDHEN and CDR2 SYDVKM. CDR3 coding DNA: TGTGCCAGCAGTTTGGTTTGGGGAAACTATGGCTACACCTTC. Translating gives CASSLVWGNYGYTF.